This T cell receptor (beta chain) was identified during a study of cytomegalovirus exposure and HLA in healthy donors. Study-level findings and limits: Only CMV serostatus was available as immune exposure information. The study carried out a later analysis of TCR beta sequences. It associated roughly 17,000 of them with specific HLA alleles at a false discovery rate of 0.05. For presence/absence analyses, sequencing depth was assumed to be roughly uniform across donors.

V was clipped by 2 bases and J by 1 base, with 5 bases between them. The CDR3 is 13 residues long. Germline lookup yields CDR1 LNHDA and CDR2 SQIVND (reference sequence). About this clone itself: Its antigen is undetermined. Other DNA sequences from this sample encode an identical CDR3 as well.

Both 60 Vbeta primers and 13 Jbeta primers went into the PCR. The authors' processing: In a later analysis, around 10 million of around 75 million unique beta chains occurred in at least two donors. Clones were read by immunoSEQ multiplex PCR, and TCRdb kept only the in-frame ones, dropping some. The DNA was the basis for D and trimming; V, J and clone size are from that table. Its table records under 95,000 clones. The specimen sequenced was PBMCs. This TCR was recovered from a man in his late teens or twenties in good health and CMV-seropositive. The rearrangement uses TRBV19 and TRBJ1-1; maybe TRBD1 (5 bases). The CDR3 DNA is TGTGCCAGTAGTATAACAGGGAACACTGAAGCTTTCTTT. Protein sequence: CASSITGNTEAFF.